This TCR beta chain was found in a study of tumor-infiltrating lymphocytes in primary liver carcinoma. The CDR3 sequence is 11 residues long. Germline CDR1 and CDR2: SGHDT and YYEEEE. For this clonotype: Its specificity is not known. Mismatch with germline at one junction end may stem from a read error.

A primer matching the constant region was used to make TCR beta cDNA from approximately 500 ng of total RNA. Libraries of TCR beta came from three nested multiplex PCR rounds with slightly modified ARM-PCR. A C-beta reverse primer and TRBV1-TRBV30 forward primers served in each of the first two PCR rounds, at about 10 cycles apiece. Each CDR3 protein is one row after TCRdb ran MiXCR on the multiplex PCR reads. The data contain about 19,000 distinct CDR3 sequences, 79% of them singletons. Overall study findings and caveats: Tumor region pairs shared more overlap than did tumor-adjacent and tumor-blood pairs. Researchers report that only about 7.5-25% of top clones turned up in all five tumor regions.

Total RNA and DNA came together from approximately 20-30 mg of bulk tissue without cell sorting. Every one of the tumor samples had a viable tumor cell content above 85%. This receptor was identified in a woman in her 30s with primary liver carcinoma and hepatitis B virus infection. V usage is TRBV5-6 and J usage is TRBJ2-1; D call uncertain. Specimen: liver tumor tissue from sampling region 4. Subset meaning: tumor region T4, right-lateral pole. The CDR3 DNA follows: TGTGCCAGCAGAGGTACGAGTGAGCGATTTTTC. Translated, it gives CASRGTSERFF.